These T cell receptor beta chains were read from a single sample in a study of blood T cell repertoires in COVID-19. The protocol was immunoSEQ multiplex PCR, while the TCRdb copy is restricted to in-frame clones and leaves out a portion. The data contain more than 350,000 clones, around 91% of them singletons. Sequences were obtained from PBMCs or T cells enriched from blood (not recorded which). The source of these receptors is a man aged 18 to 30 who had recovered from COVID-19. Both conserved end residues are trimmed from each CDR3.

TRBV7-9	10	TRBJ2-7	ASSPPTYEQY
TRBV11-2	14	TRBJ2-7	ASSLDIQLAAYEQY
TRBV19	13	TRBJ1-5	ASSEQAVSNQPQH
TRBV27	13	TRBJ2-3	ASSLAGTSTDTQY
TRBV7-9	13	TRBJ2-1	ASSLLAGGHNEQF
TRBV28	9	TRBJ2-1	AGGTSDEQF
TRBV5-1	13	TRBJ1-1	ASSRGGGFYTEAF
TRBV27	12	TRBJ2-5	ASSLSGASKTQY
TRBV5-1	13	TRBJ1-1	ASSLQWTENTEAF
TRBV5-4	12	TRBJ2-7	ASSSPGLAGEQY
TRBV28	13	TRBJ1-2	ASSYGAQGAYGYT
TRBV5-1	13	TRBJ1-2	ASSLSDGGQYGYT
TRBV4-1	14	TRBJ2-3	ASSQVGGLDTDTQY
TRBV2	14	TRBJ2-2	ASSEQGTANTGELF
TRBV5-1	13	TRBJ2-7	ASSVLGTPKPEQY
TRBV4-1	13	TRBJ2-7	ASSQVGQPSYEQY
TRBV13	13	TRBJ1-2	ASSSKTGANYGYT
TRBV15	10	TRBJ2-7	ATSDIPGQGN
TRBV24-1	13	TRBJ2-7	ATSDSSSFSYEQY
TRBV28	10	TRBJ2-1	ASSLRSNEQF
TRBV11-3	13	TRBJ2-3	ASSRGDPRTDTQY
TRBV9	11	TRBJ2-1	ASSVGPHNEQF
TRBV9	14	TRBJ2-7	ASSVGQGITSYEQY
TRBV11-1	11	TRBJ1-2	ASSSTGNYGYT
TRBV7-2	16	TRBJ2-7	ASSLWVSHGRAAYEQY
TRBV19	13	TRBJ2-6	ASRQGSSGANVLT
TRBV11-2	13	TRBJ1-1	ASSLGTGLGTEAF
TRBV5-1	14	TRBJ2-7	ASSLTSSAHTYEQY
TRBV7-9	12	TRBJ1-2	ASSLETGVYGYT
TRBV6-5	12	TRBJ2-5	ASSRKAGSETQY
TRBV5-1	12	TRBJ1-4	ASSRTGFGEKLF
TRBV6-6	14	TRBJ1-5	ASRKDRSYSNQPQH
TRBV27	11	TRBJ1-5	ASSLQSNQPQH
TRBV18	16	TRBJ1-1	ASSLNGQGQGGNTEAF
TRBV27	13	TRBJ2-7	ASSFKGGVPYEQY
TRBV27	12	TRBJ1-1	ASSLHRGNTEAF
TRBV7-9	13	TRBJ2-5	ASSLAELAVETQY
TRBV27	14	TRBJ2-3	ASSLSAASGTDTQY
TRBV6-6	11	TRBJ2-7	ASSYPQGPEQY
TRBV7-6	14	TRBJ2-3	ASSLRGRGRPDTQY
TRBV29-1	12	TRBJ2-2	SVVGGANTGELF
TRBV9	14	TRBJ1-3	ASSPDLTGTGNTIY
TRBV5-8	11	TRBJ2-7	ASSIGQVGEQY
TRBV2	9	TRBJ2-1	ASSESIATF
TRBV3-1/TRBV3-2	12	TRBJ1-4	ASSQAPGVEKLF
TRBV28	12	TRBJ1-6	ASSLAGGLSPLH
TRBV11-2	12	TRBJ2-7	ASSPPWSSYEQY
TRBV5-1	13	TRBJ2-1	ASSLGLAGYNEQF
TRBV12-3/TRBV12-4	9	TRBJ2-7	ASRRDYEQY
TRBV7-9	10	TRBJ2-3	ASRTTGNTQY
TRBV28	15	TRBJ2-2	ASSSPAGQGSTGELF
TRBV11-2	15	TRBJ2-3	ASSPRLAGAVTDTQY
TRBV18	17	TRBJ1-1	ASSTMVPVPSFPNTEAF
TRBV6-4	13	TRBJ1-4	ASRPTGATNEKLF
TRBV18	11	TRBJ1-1	ASSPQGLYEAF
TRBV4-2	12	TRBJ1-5	ASSQGQANQPQH
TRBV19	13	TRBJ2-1	ASSLAGGSYNEQF